Following are 20 T cell receptor beta chains from one sample sequenced in a study of T cell changes during pregnancy in multiple sclerosis. Sequenced by immunoSEQ multiplex PCR; TCRdb stores in-frame clones only, minus some. The sample has 55,000 to 80,000 clones, under 90% seen once. The input for sequencing was peripheral blood, taken after pregnancy. All receptors come from a female donor in good health, enrolled as a control in a pregnancy study.

This clone was seen just once. The chain links TRBV29-1 to TRBJ1-2; 8 bases align to TRBD1. This CDR3 spans 14 amino acids. Germline CDR1 is SQVTM and CDR2 is ANQGSEA. Unmatched junction bases numbered 5, after V lost 1 base and J lost 4 bases. DNA for the CDR3: TGCAGCGTTGAAGTCGGAGACAGGGGCTATGGCTACACCTTC. As protein: CSVEVGDRGYGYTF.

The chain couples TRBV18 to TRBJ1-4, with 9 bases that match TRBD1. The CDR3 is 14 residues long. Trimming at V came to 3 bases and at J to 6 bases, leaving 2 bases not matched to a gene. Germline CDR1 KGHSH, CDR2 LQKENI. In DNA, the CDR3 is TGTGCCAGCTCACCCCGGACAGGGGATGAAAAACTGTTTTTT. Encoded protein: CASSPRTGDEKLFF. Full variable domain (outside the CDR3, taken from reference TRBV18 and TRBJ1-4): NAGVMQNPRHLVRRRGQEARLRCSPMKGHSHVYWYRQLPEEGLKFMVYLQKENIIDESGMPKERFSAEFPKEGPSILRIQQVVRGDSAAYFCASSPRTGDEKLFFGSGTQLSVL.

This chain joins TRBV9 and TRBJ2-1, with 14 bases aligning to TRBD2. The CDR3 totals 15 residues. Germline CDR1 is SGDLS and CDR2 is YYNGEE. Losses at the gene ends were 3 bases for V and 13 bases for J; bases not matched to a gene: 9. CDR3: CASSATGLAGGIQFF. Here the CDR3 DNA reads TGTGCCAGCAGCGCGACAGGACTAGCGGGGGGAATACAGTTCTTC.

The chain employs TRBV30 and TRBJ1-1, with a tentative D call TRBD1 (5 bases). The germline V and J ends were trimmed by 2 bases and 1 base, with 20 bases remaining between them. From germline, CDR1 is GTSNPN and CDR2 SVGIG (reference sequence). The CDR3 is 17 amino acids. CDR3 DNA: TGTGCCTGGAGTCCGGTGAGGCAGGGCGGGAGGAACACTGAAGCTTTCTTT. Amino acids: CAWSPVRQGGRNTEAFF.

The V call is TRBV29-1, the J call TRBJ1-2; 8 bases are shared with TRBD1. V dropped 0 bases and J dropped 5; count of bases not matched to a gene: 8. This CDR3 comprises 15 residues. Germline V gives CDR1 SQVTM, CDR2 ANQGSEA. This chain's CDR3 is CSVEDLGRGLYGYTF. CDR3 nucleotides: TGCAGCGTTGAAGATCTTGGCAGGGGGCTTTATGGCTACACCTTC. The variable domain in full, completed from reference TRBV29-1 and TRBJ1-2, reads SAVISQKPSRDICQRGTSLTIQCQVDSQVTMMFWYRQQPGQSLTLIATANQGSEATYESGFVIDKFPISRPNLTFSTLTVSNMSPEDSSIYLCSVEDLGRGLYGYTFGSGTRLTVV.

The sample holds a few counts of this clone. The chain couples TRBV6-6 to TRBJ2-3; a possible D gene is TRBD1 (5 bases). Per the germline V gene, CDR1 is MNHNY and CDR2 is SVGAGI (reference sequence). The V end was cut by 2 bases, the J end by 0 bases, with 12 bases between. The CDR3 runs to 16 residues. CDR3 protein: CASSYLPTGSTDTQYF. For the CDR3, the DNA is TGTGCCAGCAGTTACCTTCCAACAGGTAGCACAGATACGCAGTATTTT.

The V gene is TRBV30, the J gene TRBJ1-5, with 7 nucleotides matching TRBD1. The trim removed 2 bases at V and 7 bases at J, leaving 5 bases unmatched. Per germline, CDR1 GTSNPN and CDR2 SVGIG (reference sequence). CDR3 length equals 13 residues. CDR3 nucleotides: TGTGCCTGGAGTCCCGCAGGGGGGCAGCCCCAGCATTTT. It translates to CAWSPAGGQPQHF.

The chain employs TRBV6-5 and TRBJ1-2; TRBD1 might be the D (6 bases). The germline V and J ends were trimmed by 0 bases and 0 bases, with 11 bases remaining between them. Germline V gene sequence: CDR1 MNHEY, CDR2 SVGAGI. CDR3 length: 16 amino acids. The CDR3 protein is CASSYSGRGPNYGYTF. The CDR3 coding sequence is TGTGCCAGCAGTTACTCGGGCAGGGGCCCTAACTATGGCTACACCTTC.

The chain couples TRBV5-1 to TRBJ1-1, with 11 bases aligning to TRBD1. There are 14 residues in the CDR3. Germline V gene lookup returns CDR1 SGHRS and CDR2 YFSETQ. V dropped 3 bases and J dropped 5; count of bases not matched to a gene: 3. In DNA form, the CDR3 reads TGCGCCAGCAGCTCGGGACAGGGGGTGACTGAAGCTTTCTTT. Its translation: CASSSGQGVTEAFF. Using reference TRBV5-1 and TRBJ1-1 for the parts outside the CDR3, the full variable domain is KAGVTQTPRYLIKTRGQQVTLSCSPISGHRSVSWYQQTPGQGLQFLFEYFSETQRNKGNFPGRFSGRQFSNSRSEMNVSTLELGDSALYLCASSSGQGVTEAFFGQGTRLTVV.

V is TRBV7-2 and J is TRBJ2-3; 8 nucleotides agree with TRBD2. Germline loops: CDR1 SGHTA, CDR2 FQGNSA. Trimming removed 0 bases from V and 2 bases from J; junction bases left unmatched: 7. The CDR3 runs 17 residues. The CDR3 DNA reads as TGTGCCAGCAGCTTAGCGTCCAGCGGGGGCCACACAGATACGCAGTATTTT. Amino acids: CASSLASSGGHTDTQYF.

The chain couples TRBV6-5 to TRBJ2-2; D gene uncertain. Trimming shortened V by 7 bases and J by 7 bases, and 10 bases separated the two germline ends. The CDR3 consists of 12 residues. Germline CDR1 MNHEY, CDR2 SVGAGI. CDR3 nucleotides: TGTGCCAGCAAGAACGGCGGCGGGGAGCTGTTTTTT. Residues: CASKNGGGELFF.

The chain is built from TRBV19 and TRBJ2-7; TRBD2 might be the D (7 bases). The CDR3 consists of 13 residues. Germline lookup yields CDR1 LNHDA and CDR2 SQIVND (reference sequence). V was shortened by 1 base and J by 6 bases, with 10 bases between the two germline ends. CDR3 DNA sequence: TGTGCCAGTAGTATAGCTGCGGGGGCCGAGCAGTACTTC. Translated, it gives CASSIAAGAEQYF. The variable domain in full, completed from reference TRBV19 and TRBJ2-7, reads DGGITQSPKYLFRKEGQNVTLSCEQNLNHDAMYWYRQDPGQGLRLIYYSQIVNDFQKGDIAEGYSVSREKKESFPLTVTSAQKNPTAFYLCASSIAAGAEQYFGPGTRLTVT.

This clone was counted a single time. This rearrangement joins TRBV7-2 to TRBJ2-7; TRBD1 might be the D (5 bases). The CDR3 covers 15 residues. Germline CDR1 reads SGHTA; CDR2 reads FQGNSA. The V gene lost 1 base and the J gene lost 6 bases, with 16 bases spanning the gap. The CDR3 spells CASSLDRASQGEQYF. The CDR3 DNA reads as TGTGCCAGCAGCTTAGATCGGGCCTCCCAGGGCGAGCAGTACTTC. The entire variable domain, with the rest obtained from reference TRBV7-2 and TRBJ2-7, is as follows: GAGVSQSPSNKVTEKGKDVELRCDPISGHTALYWYRQSLGQGLEFLIYFQGNSAPDKSGLPSDRFSAERTGGSVSTLTIQRTQQEDSAVYLCASSLDRASQGEQYFGPGTRLTVT.

The chain links TRBV7-7 to TRBJ2-1; D gene unclear. The germline gives CDR1 SSHAT, CDR2 FNYEAQ (reference sequence). The CDR3 runs 17 residues. V lost 4 bases and J 0 bases, leaving 16 bases between the germline ends. CDR3 region: CASSYRAGSSSYNEQFF. The CDR3 DNA follows: TGTGCCAGCAGCTACCGCGCCGGTTCGAGCTCCTACAATGAGCAGTTCTTC.

This clone was seen a few times. The genes are TRBV6-5 and TRBJ1-2, with TRBD1 as a possible D gene (5 bases). This CDR3 is built from 13 residues. V lost 7 bases and J 0 bases, leaving 9 bases between the germline ends. CDR1 is MNHEY, CDR2 SVGAGI, per germline. The CDR3 loop reads CASMGHTNYGYTF. Here the CDR3 DNA reads TGTGCCAGCATGGGGCACACTAACTATGGCTACACCTTC.

This clone was recorded only once. CDR3 region: CASSPGLAGNTEETQYF. Here the CDR3 DNA reads TGTGCCAGCAGCCCGGGACTAGCGGGAAATACGGAAGAGACCCAGTACTTC. The rearrangement joins TRBV7-2 to TRBJ2-5; TRBD2 agrees at 13 bases. The CDR3 has 17 amino acids. The ends lost 5 bases at V and 3 bases at J; junction bases unmatched: 9. Per the germline V gene, CDR1 is SGHTA and CDR2 is FQGNSA.

The rearrangement uses TRBV27 and TRBJ2-7; 11 nucleotides match TRBD1. Germline V gives CDR1 MNHEY, CDR2 SMNVEV (reference sequence). The CDR3 consists of 14 residues. Losses at the gene ends were 8 bases for V and 6 bases for J; bases not matched to a gene: 9. The CDR3 bases are TGTGCCAGCCGAAAAGGGACAGGGGGAGGCGAGCAGTACTTC. This translates into CASRKGTGGGEQYF.

This sequence joins TRBV15 and TRBJ2-7, with a possible D match to TRBD1 (6 bases). CDR1 is LNHNV and CDR2 is YYDKDF in the germline V gene (reference sequence). This CDR3 contains 15 residues. Trimming pared 4 bases from V and 6 bases from J, leaving 19 bases between. Here the CDR3 reads CATSTYPGQGPEQYF. Here the CDR3 DNA reads TGTGCCACCAGCACATACCCGGGTCAGGGGCCCGAGCAGTACTTC.

The V call is TRBV6-1, the J call TRBJ1-3; D is possibly TRBD1 (6 bases). Deletions cut 2 bases from V and 4 bases from J, with 15 bases between. Germline values: CDR1 MNHNS, CDR2 SASEGT. CDR3 size: 16 residues. The CDR3 sequence is CASSERLGQGGNTIYF. The CDR3, as DNA: TGTGCCAGCAGTGAACGCCTAGGGCAGGGGGGAAACACCATATATTTT.

This clone was counted only a few times. The rearrangement joins TRBV28 to TRBJ1-2; TRBD1 matches 11 bases. Looked up from germline, CDR1 is MDHEN and CDR2 is SYDVKM. The V gene end was trimmed by 8 bases and the J gene end by 4 bases; junction bases not matched to a gene: 6. CDR3 size: 14 residues. DNA of the CDR3: TGTGCCAGCCGGACAGGGGGCGCGGGCTATGGCTACACCTTC. Translating gives CASRTGGAGYGYTF.